This TCR beta chain was identified during a study of blood T cell repertoires in COVID-19. Study-wide context: Nucleic acid was either cDNA or gDNA, and it came from T cells, B-cell-depleted T cells, or PBMCs.

Germline V gives CDR1 SEHNR, CDR2 FQNEAQ (reference sequence). V trimming: 3 bases; J trimming: 8 bases; junction bases outside the gene matches: 5. The CDR3 has 15 amino acids. Study processing details: Reference gene primer amplification in the assay estimated nucleated cell counts. Sequencing used immunoSEQ multiplex PCR; TCRdb keeps in-frame clones, though not all of them. V and J calls and clone size are as listed in that table; D and trimming were resolved from the DNA. The sample holds over 35,000 clones, around 90% seen once. This chain links TRBV7-9 with TRBJ1-4; 11 nucleotides match TRBD1. Sequenced sample: peripheral blood. The TCR was taken from a man between 50 and 59 years old with acute or convalescent COVID-19. The CDR3 bases are TGTGCCAGCAGCTTCCCCGGGACAGGGGGGGAAAAACTGTTTTTT. It encodes CASSFPGTGGEKLFF.